This TCR beta chain is from a study of long-term antiretroviral therapy in people with HIV. Study-level information: Sampling started about a decade before the 2015 immediate-ART recommendation.

The ends lost 2 bases at V and 2 bases at J; junction bases unmatched: 2. The CDR3 runs to 14 residues. The germline V gene encodes CDR1 SGHRS and CDR2 YFSETQ. Assay version v3.0 of immunoSEQ was used, and it was run at survey level. Sequencing was performed with immunoSEQ multiplex PCR; in TCRdb, only in-frame clones are kept and a portion is missing. The data hold tens of thousands of clones, with roughly 82% observed a single time. The sequencing used unsorted PBMCs, collected 1.1 years before starting antiretroviral therapy. The chain has TRBV5-1 and TRBJ2-3; 7 bases are a match to TRBD2. This clonotype was obtained from a young woman with HIV. CDR3 coding DNA: TGCGCCAGCAGCTTACTAGCGAACACAGATACGCAGTATTTT. It encodes CASSLLANTDTQYF.